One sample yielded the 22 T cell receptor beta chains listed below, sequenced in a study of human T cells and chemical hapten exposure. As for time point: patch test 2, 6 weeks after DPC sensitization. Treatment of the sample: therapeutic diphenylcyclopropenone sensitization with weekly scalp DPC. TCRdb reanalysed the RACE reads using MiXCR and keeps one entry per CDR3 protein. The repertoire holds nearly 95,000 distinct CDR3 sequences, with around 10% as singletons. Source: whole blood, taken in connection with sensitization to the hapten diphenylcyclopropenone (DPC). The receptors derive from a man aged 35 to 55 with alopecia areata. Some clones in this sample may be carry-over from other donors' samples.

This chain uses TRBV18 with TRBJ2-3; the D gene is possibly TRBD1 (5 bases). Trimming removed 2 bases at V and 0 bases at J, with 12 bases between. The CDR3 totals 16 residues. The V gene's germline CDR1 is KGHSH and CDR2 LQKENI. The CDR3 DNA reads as TGTGCCAGCTCACCAAAACAGGCCCCTAGCACAGATACGCAGTATTTT. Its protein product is CASSPKQAPSTDTQYF.

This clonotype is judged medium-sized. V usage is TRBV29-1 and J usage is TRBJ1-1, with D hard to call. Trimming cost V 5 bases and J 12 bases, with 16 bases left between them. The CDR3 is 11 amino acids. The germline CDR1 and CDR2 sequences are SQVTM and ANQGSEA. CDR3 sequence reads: CSVRPQSVPFF. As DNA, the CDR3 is TGCAGCGTTAGGCCCCAATCCGTCCCTTTCTTT.

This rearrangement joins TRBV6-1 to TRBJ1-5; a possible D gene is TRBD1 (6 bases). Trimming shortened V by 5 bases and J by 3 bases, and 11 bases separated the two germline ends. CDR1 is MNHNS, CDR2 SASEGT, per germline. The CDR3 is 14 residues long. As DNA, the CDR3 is TGTGCCAGCAGTTCGGGACACATCAATCAGCCCCAGCATTTT. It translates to CASSSGHINQPQHF.

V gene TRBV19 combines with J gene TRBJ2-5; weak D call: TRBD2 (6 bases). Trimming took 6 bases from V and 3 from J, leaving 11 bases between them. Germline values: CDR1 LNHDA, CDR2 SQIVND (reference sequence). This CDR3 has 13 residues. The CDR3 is CASSPAGKETQYF. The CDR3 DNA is TGTGCCAGTAGCCCCGCGGGAAAAGAGACCCAGTACTTC.

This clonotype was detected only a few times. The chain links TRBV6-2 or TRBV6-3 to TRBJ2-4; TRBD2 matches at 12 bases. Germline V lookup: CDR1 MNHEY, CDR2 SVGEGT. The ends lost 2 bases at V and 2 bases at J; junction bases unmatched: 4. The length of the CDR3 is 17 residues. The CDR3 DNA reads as TGTGCCAGCAGTTACGCGACTAGCGGGAGTACCAAAAACATTCAGTACTTC. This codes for CASSYATSGSTKNIQYF.

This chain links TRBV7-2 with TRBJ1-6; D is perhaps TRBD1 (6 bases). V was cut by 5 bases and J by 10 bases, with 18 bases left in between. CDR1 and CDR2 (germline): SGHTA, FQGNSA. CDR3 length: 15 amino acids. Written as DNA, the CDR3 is TGTGCCAGCAGCATTAACAGGGCCCGCGAATCACCCCTCCACTTT. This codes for CASSINRARESPLHF.

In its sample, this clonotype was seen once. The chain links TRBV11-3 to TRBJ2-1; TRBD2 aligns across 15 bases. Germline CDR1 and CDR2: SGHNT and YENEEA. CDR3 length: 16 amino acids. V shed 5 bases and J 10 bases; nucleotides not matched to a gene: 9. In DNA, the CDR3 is TGTGCCAGCAGCCCGCCTGGACTAGCGGGGGGGAGGGAGCAGTTCTTC. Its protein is CASSPPGLAGGREQFF.

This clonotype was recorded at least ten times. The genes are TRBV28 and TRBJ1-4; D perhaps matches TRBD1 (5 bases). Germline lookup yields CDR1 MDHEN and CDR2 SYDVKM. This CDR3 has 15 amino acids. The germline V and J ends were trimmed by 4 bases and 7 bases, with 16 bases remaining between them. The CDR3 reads CASSSGGAGIEKLFF. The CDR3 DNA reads TGTGCCAGCAGTTCCGGAGGTGCAGGGATTGAAAAACTGTTTTTT.

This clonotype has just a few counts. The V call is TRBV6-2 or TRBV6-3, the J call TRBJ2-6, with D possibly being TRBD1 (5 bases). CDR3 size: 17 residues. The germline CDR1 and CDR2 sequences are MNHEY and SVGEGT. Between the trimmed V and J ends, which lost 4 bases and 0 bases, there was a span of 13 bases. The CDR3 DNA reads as TGTGCCAGCAGTTCGCAGGGCTTGTCCTCTGGGGCCAACGTCCTGACTTTC. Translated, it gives CASSSQGLSSGANVLTF.

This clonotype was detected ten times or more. Here the CDR3 reads CASSRIGTIEDTQYF. The CDR3 DNA reads TGCGCCAGCAGCCGTATTGGCACTATTGAAGATACGCAGTATTTT. The gene calls are TRBV4-1 and TRBJ2-3; D unresolved. The CDR3 contains 15 residues. V lost 4 bases and J lost 5, with 16 bases in between. CDR1 and CDR2 (germline): MGHRA, YSYEKL.

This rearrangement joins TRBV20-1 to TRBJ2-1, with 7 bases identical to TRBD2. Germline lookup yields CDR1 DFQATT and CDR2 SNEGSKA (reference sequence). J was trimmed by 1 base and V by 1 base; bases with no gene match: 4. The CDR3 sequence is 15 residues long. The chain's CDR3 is CSARVAGESYNEQFF. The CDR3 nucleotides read TGCAGTGCTAGAGTGGCGGGAGAGTCCTACAATGAGCAGTTCTTC.

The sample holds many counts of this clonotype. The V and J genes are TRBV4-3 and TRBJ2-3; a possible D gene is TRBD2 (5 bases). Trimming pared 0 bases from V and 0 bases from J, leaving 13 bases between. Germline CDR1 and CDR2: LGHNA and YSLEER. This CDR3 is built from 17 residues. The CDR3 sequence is CASSQDLSGFSTDTQYF. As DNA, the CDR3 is TGCGCCAGCAGCCAAGATCTGTCGGGATTTAGCACAGATACGCAGTATTTT.

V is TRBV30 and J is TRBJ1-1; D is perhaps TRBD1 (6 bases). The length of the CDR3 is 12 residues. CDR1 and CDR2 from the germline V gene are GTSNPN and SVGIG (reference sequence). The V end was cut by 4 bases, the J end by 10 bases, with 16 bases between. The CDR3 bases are TGTGCCTGGAAGGACAGTCCTTATGGAGCTTTCTTT. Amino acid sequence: CAWKDSPYGAFF.

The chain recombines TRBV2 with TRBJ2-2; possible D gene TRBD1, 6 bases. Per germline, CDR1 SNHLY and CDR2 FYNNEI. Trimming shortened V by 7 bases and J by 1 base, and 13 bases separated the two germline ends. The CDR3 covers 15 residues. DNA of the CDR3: TGTGCCAGCACCCGAACAGGGAGGAACACCGGGGAGCTGTTTTTT. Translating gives CASTRTGRNTGELFF.

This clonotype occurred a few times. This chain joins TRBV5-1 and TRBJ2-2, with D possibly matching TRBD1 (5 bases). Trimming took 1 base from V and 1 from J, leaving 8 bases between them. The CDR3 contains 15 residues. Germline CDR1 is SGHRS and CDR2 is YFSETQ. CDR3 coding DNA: TGCGCCAGCAGCTTGCTCCAGGGGAACACCGGGGAGCTGTTTTTT. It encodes CASSLLQGNTGELFF.

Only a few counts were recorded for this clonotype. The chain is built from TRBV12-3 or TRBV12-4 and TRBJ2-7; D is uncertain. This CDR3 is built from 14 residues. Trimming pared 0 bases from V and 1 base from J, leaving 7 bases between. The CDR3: CASSLADGSYEQYF. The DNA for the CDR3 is TGTGCCAGCAGTTTAGCAGACGGGTCCTACGAGCAGTACTTC.

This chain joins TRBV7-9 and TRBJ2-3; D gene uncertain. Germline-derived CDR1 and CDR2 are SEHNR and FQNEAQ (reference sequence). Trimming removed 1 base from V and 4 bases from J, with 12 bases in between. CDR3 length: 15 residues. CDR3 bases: TGTGCCAGCAGCTTAGGGGCCGTGTCTTCAGATACGCAGTATTTT. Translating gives CASSLGAVSSDTQYF.

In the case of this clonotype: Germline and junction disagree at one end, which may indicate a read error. DNA for the CDR3: TGTGCTAGCAGCTTAGCACGTGGGAGGGCCCGCCAAGAGACCCAGTACTTC. Residues: CASSLARGRARQETQYF. J is TRBJ2-5 and V is TRBV7-7; 7 positions agree with TRBD2. Germline V gives CDR1 SSHAT, CDR2 FNYEAQ (reference sequence). CDR3 size: 17 residues.

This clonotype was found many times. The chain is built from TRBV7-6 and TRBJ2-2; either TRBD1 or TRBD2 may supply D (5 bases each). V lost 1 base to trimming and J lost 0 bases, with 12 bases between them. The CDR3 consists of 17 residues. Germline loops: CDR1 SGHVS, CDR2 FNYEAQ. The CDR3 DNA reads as TGTGCCAGCAGCTTAGGTCCGGGACCTACGAACACCGGGGAGCTGTTTTTT. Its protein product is CASSLGPGPTNTGELFF.

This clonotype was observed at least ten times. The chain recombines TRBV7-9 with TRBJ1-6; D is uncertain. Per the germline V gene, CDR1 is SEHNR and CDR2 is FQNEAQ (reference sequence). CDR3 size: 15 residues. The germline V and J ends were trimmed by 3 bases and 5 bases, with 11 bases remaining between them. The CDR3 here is CASSLRGSDNSPLHF. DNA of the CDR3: TGTGCCAGCAGCTTGAGAGGATCCGATAATTCACCCCTCCACTTT.

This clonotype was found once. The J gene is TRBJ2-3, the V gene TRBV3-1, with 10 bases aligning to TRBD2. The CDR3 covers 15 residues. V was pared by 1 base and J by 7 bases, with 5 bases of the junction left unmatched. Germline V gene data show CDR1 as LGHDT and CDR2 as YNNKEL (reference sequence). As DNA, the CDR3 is TGTGCCAGCAGCCAAGCGAGCGGGAGGGGCTATACGCAGTATTTT. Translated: CASSQASGRGYTQYF.

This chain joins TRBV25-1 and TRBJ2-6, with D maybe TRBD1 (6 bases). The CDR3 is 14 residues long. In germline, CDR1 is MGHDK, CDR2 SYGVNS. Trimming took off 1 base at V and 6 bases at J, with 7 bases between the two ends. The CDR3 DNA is TGTGCCAGCAGTGAATCGGGACAGGCCAACGTCCTGACTTTC. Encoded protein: CASSESGQANVLTF.